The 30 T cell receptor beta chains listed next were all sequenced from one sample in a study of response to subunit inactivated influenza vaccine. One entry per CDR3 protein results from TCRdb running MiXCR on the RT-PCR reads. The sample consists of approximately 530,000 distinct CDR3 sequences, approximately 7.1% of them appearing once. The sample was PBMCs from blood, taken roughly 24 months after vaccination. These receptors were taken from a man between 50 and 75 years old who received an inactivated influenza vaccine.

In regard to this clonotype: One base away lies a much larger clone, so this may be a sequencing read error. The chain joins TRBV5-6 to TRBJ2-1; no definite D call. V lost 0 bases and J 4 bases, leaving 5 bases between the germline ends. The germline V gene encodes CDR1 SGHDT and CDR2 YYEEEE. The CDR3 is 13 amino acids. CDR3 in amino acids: CASSLGMYNEQFF. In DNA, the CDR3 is TGTGCCAGCAGCTTGGGAATGTACAATGAGCAGTTCTTC.

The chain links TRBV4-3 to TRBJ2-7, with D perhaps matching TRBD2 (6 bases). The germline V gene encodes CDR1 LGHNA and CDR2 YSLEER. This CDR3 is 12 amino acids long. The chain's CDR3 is CVLLEGNYEQYF. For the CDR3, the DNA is TGCGTCTTATTGGAGGGAAACTACGAGCAGTACTTC.

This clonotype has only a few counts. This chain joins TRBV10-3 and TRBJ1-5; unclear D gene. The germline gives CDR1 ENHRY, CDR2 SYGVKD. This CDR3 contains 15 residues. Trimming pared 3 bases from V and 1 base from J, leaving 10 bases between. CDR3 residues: CAISDPGRSNQPQHF. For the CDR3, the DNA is TGTGCCATCAGTGATCCGGGTCGGAGCAATCAGCCCCAGCATTTT.

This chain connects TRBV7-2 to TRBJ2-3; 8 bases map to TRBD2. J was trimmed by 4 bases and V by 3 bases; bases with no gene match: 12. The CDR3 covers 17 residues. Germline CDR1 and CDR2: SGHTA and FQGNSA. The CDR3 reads CASSLLAGSAAADTQYF. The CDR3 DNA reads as TGTGCCAGCAGCTTGCTAGCGGGTAGCGCGGCGGCAGATACGCAGTATTTT.

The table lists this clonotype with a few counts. This CDR3 is CSARGGRQFGEQYF. DNA for the CDR3: TGCAGTGCTAGAGGAGGGCGGCAGTTTGGCGAGCAGTACTTC. The gene calls are TRBV20-1 and TRBJ2-7, with a tentative D call TRBD2 (5 bases). Trimming stripped 1 base from V and 6 bases from J, with 16 bases between. The V gene's germline CDR1 is DFQATT and CDR2 SNEGSKA (reference sequence). The length of the CDR3 is 14 residues.

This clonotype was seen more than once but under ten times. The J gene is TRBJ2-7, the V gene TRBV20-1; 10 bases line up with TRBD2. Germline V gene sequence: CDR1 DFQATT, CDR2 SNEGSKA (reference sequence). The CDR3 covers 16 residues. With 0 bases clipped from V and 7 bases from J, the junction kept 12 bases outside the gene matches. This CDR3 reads CSARDHPGAGGREQYF. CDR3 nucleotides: TGCAGTGCTAGAGACCACCCGGGAGCGGGGGGGCGGGAGCAGTACTTC.

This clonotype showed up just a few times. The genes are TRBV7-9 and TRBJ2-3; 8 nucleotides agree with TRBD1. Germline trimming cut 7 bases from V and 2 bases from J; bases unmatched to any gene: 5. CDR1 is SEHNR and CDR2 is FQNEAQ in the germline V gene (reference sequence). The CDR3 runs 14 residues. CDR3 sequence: CASNSDRDTDTQYF. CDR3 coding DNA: TGTGCCAGCAACTCGGACAGGGACACAGATACGCAGTATTTT.

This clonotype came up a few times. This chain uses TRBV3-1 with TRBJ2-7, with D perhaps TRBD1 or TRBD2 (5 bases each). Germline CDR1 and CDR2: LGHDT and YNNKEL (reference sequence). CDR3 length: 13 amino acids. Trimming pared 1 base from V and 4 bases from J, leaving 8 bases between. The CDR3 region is CASSQGDRYEQYF. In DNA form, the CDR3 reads TGTGCCAGCAGCCAAGGGGACCGTTACGAGCAGTACTTC.

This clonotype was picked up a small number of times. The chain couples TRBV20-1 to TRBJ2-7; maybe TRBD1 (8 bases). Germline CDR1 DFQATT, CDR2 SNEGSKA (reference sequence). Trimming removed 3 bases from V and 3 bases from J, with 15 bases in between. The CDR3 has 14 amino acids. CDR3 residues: CSARKQGGSYEQYF. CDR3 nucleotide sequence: TGCAGTGCTAGGAAACAGGGGGGGAGCTACGAGCAGTACTTC.

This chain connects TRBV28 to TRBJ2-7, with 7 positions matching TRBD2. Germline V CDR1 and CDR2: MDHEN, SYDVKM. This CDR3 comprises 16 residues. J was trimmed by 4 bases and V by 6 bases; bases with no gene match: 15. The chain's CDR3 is CASSRDLGRVRYEQYF. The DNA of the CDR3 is TGTGCCAGCAGCAGGGACCTAGGGAGGGTGCGGTACGAGCAGTACTTC.

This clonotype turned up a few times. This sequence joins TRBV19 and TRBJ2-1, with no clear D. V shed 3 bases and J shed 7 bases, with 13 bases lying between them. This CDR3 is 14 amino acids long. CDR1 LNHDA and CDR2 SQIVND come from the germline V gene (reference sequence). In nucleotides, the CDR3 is TGTGCCAGTAGTATCACTGACCGCTCTAATGAGCAGTTCTTC. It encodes CASSITDRSNEQFF.

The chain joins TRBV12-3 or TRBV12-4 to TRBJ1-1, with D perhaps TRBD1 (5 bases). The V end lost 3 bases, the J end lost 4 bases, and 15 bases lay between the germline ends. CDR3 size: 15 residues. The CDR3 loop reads CASSFRNPGGTEAFF. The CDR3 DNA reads TGTGCCAGCAGTTTCCGAAACCCGGGGGGCACTGAAGCTTTCTTT.

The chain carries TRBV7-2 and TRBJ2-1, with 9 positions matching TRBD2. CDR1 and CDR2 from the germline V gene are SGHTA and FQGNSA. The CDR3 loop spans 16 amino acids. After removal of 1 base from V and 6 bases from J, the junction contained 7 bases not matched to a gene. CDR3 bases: TGTGCCAGCAGCTTAGGACGACTAGCGGTGAGCAATGAGCAGTTCTTC. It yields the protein CASSLGRLAVSNEQFF.

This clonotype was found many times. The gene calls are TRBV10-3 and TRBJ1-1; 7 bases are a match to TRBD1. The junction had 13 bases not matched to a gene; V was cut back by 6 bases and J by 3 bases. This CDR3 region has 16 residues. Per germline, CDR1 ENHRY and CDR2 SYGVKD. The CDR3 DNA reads TGTGCCATCAGCTTGGGACAGAGGGGCCTCGACACTGAAGCTTTCTTT. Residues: CAISLGQRGLDTEAFF.

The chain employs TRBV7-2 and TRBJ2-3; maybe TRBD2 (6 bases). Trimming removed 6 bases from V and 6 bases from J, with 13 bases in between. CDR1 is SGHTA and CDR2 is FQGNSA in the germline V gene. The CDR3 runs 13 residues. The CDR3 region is CASRVGGMDTQYF. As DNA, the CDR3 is TGTGCCAGCAGGGTGGGGGGTATGGATACGCAGTATTTT.

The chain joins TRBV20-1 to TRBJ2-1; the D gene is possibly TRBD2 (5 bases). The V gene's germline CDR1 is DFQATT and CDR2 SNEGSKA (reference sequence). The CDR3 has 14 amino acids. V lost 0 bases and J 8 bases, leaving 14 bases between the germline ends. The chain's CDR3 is CSARDLRVFDEQFF. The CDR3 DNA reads TGCAGTGCTAGAGATTTGCGGGTTTTCGATGAGCAGTTCTTC.

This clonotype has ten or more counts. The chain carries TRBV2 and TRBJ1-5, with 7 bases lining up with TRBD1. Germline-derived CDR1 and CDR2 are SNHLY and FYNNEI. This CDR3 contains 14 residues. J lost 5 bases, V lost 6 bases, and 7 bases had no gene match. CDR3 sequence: CASSYTGVYQPQHF. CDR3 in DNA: TGTGCCAGCAGCTATACAGGGGTCTATCAGCCCCAGCATTTT.

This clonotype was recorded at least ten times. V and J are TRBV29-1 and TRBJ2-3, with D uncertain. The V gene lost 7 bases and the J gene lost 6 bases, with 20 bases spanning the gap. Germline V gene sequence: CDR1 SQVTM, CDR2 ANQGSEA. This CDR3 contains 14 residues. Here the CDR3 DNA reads TGCAGCGCCTCCGACTGGGTCGTTAGTGATACGCAGTATTTT. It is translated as CSASDWVVSDTQYF.

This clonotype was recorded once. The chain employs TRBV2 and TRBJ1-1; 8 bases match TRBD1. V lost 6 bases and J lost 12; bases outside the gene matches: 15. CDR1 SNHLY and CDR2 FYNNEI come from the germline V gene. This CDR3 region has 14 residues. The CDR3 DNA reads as TGTGCCAGCAGACAGTCAGGGGGCTCCTTAGGTACTTTCTTT. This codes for CASRQSGGSLGTFF.

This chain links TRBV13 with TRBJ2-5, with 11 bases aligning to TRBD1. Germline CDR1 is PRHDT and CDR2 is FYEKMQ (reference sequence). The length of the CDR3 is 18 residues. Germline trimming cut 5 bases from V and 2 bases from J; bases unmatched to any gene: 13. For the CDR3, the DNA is TGTGCCAGCAGCAATCATCGGGGGACAGGGGGGTTTCAAGAGACCCAGTACTTC. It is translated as CASSNHRGTGGFQETQYF.

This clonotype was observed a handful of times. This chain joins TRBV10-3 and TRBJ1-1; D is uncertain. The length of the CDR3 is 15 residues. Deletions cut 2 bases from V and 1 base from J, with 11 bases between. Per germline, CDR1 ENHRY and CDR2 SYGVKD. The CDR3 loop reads CAISESRVGNTEAFF. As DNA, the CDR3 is TGTGCCATCAGTGAGAGTAGGGTCGGGAACACTGAAGCTTTCTTT.

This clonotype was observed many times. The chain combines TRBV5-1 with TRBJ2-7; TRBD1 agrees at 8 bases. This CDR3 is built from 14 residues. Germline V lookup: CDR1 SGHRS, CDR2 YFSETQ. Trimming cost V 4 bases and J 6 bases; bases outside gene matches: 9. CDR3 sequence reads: CASSGGTGSGEQYF. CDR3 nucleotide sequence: TGCGCCAGCAGCGGGGGGACAGGTTCAGGCGAGCAGTACTTC.

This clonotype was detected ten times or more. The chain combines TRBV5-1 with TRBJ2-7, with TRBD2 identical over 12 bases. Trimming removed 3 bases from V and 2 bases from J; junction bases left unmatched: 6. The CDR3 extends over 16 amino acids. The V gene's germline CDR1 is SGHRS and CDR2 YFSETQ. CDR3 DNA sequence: TGCGCCAGCAGCTCCGGGACTAGCGGGTCCGCCTACGAGCAGTACTTC. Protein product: CASSSGTSGSAYEQYF.

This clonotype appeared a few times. For the CDR3, the DNA is TGTGCCAGCAGAGGCGGGAATGCCTACGAGCAGTACTTC. It codes for CASRGGNAYEQYF. The chain recombines TRBV6-2 or TRBV6-3 with TRBJ2-7; the D gene is possibly TRBD2 (6 bases). This CDR3 is built from 13 residues. V lost 6 bases and J 2 bases, leaving 11 bases between the germline ends. CDR1 and CDR2 (germline): MNHEY, SVGEGT.

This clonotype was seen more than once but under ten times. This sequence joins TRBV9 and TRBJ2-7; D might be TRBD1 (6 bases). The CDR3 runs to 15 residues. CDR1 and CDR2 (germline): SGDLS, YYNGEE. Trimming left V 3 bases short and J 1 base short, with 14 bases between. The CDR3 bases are TGTGCCAGCAGCGACCGGGACAACCCTTCCTACGAGCAGTACTTC. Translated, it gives CASSDRDNPSYEQYF.

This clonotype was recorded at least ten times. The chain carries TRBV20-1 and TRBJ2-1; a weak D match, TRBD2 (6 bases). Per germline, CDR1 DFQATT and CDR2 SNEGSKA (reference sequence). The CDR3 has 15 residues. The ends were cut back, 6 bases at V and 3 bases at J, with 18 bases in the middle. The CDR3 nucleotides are TGCAGTGCACATCCCTGGCTAGCGAGCTACAATGAGCAGTTCTTC. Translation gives CSAHPWLASYNEQFF.

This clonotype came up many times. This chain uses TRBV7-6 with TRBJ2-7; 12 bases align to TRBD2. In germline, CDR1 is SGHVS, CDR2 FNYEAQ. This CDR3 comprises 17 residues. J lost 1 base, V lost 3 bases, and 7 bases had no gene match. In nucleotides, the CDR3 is TGTGCCAGCAGCTTTAGACTAGCGGGGGCCCGTTCCTACGAGCAGTACTTC. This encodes CASSFRLAGARSYEQYF.

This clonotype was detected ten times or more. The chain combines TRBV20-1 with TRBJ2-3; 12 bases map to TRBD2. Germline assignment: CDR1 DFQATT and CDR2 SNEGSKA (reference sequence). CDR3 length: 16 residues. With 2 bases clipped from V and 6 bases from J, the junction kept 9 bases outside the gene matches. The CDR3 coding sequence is TGCAGTGCTAGACCGACTAGCGGGGGATCCCCGGATACGCAGTATTTT. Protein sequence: CSARPTSGGSPDTQYF.

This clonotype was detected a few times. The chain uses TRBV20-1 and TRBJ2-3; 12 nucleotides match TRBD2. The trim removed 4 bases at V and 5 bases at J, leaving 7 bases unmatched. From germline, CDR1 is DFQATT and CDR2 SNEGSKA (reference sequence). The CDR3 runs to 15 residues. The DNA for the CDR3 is TGCAGTGCTACCCGGACTAGCGGGATTGTAGATACGCAGTATTTT. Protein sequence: CSATRTSGIVDTQYF.

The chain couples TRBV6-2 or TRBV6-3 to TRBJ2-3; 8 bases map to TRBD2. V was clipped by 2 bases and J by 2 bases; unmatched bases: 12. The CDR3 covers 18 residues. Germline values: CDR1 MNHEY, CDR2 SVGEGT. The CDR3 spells CASSYGAGSGGTTDTQYF. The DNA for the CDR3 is TGTGCCAGCAGTTACGGTGCCGGGAGCGGGGGAACCACAGATACGCAGTATTTT.